This TCR beta chain was profiled in a study of T cell changes during pregnancy in multiple sclerosis. The ends lost 3 bases at V and 0 bases at J; junction bases unmatched: 13. Germline V lookup: CDR1 SQVTM, CDR2 ANQGSEA. The CDR3 extends over 19 amino acids. The data were produced by immunoSEQ multiplex PCR, yet TCRdb's version contains in-frame clones alone and is incomplete. This table holds about 64,000 clones, approximately 96% found once. The clonotype was recovered from a female donor with multiple sclerosis, enrolled in a pregnancy study. Source: CD8+ T cells from peripheral blood mononuclear cells, taken after pregnancy. The chain recombines TRBV29-1 with TRBJ2-1; 11 bases are a match to TRBD2. The CDR3 DNA sequence: TGCAGCGTTGACATACCTGAAGGGACTAGCGGTAGCTCCTACAATGAGCAGTTCTTC. This codes for CSVDIPEGTSGSSYNEQFF.